The rows below give T cell receptor beta chains drawn from one sample of a study of response to subunit inactivated influenza vaccine. TCRdb re-analysed the RT-PCR reads in MiXCR, keeping a single row per CDR3 protein. The data contain roughly 700,000 distinct CDR3 sequences, more than 11% of them seen just once; the ten biggest clones take up around 6.5%. Material: PBMCs from blood, obtained 14 days before vaccination. All receptors derive from a man aged 50-60 years who received an inactivated influenza vaccine. The CDR3 runs from the conserved cysteine through the conserved F or W. Each record gives: V gene, J gene, CDR3 protein.

TRBV10-2	TRBJ2-7	CASSEVQGAFYEQYF
TRBV7-2	TRBJ2-1	CASSLETGRQFF
TRBV20-1	TRBJ1-3	CSASKTGGNTIYF
TRBV6-1	TRBJ1-4	CASRVQGADEKLFF
TRBV9	TRBJ2-1	CASSVVGGASYNEQFF
TRBV4-3	TRBJ1-1	CASSQEAALNTEAFF
TRBV4-2	TRBJ2-4	CASSQIEASQGRSKNIQYF
TRBV7-9	TRBJ2-7	CASSNREIYEQYF
TRBV28	TRBJ2-3	CASSPLTAIGTDTQYF
TRBV5-1	TRBJ2-3	CASGSGDSSRGTQYF
TRBV18	TRBJ2-7	CASSSTGTGFFEQYF
TRBV2	TRBJ2-7	CASRELAPSSYEQYF
TRBV7-7	TRBJ1-2	CASSPNRGDYGYTF
TRBV6-2/TRBV6-3	TRBJ2-3	CASRRAGLRTDTQYF
TRBV14	TRBJ2-3	CASSPGGARDTQYF
TRBV10-3	TRBJ1-1	CAVTRVLNTEAFF
TRBV5-1	TRBJ2-1	CASSTGTSGGDEQFF
TRBV20-1	TRBJ2-1	CSAKTSGIEQFF
TRBV3-1	TRBJ1-1	CASSQSRGTEAFF
TRBV29-1	TRBJ2-5	CSVVGGLRETQYF
TRBV12-3/TRBV12-4	TRBJ2-3	CASTYSRSRDTQYF
TRBV20-1	TRBJ2-7	CSARSLAGVFFEQYF
TRBV10-3	TRBJ2-5	CAISQLLAGVETQYF
TRBV5-1	TRBJ2-6	CASSIQGGGANVLTF
TRBV10-3	TRBJ2-7	CAISGGRTSGVREQYF
TRBV20-1	TRBJ2-7	CSALDVAYEQYF
TRBV6-2/TRBV6-3	TRBJ2-7	CASRPRGTPRGEQYF